One T cell receptor (beta chain) is described in this entry. This clone's antigen is unknown. Base qualities are not recorded, but no much larger clone differs from it by a single base. The cohort was made up of 500 to 850 healthy bone marrow donors. All cohort members were sampled while nominally healthy, although unrecorded immune exposures were likely present. The donor was CMV seronegative and was included in the group of over 300 seronegative cohort members. A peripheral blood sample was provided by each donor, and peripheral blood mononuclear cells were used for TCR beta sequencing. Genomic DNA was extracted from the blood cell samples with the Qiagen DNeasy Blood Extraction Kit. The CDR3 covers 14 residues, taking in both the cysteine and the phenylalanine. Kept here is only the CDR3 DNA, which spans 42 bases and is read in frame from base 1. Reading the germline V gene gives CDR1 KGHSH and CDR2 LQKENI. From V the trimming removes 3 bases and from J it removes 5 bases, while the gene matches leave 4 bases of the junction unaccounted for.

The sample originates from a study of cytomegalovirus exposure and HLA in healthy donors (dated by TCRdb to between 2016 and 2019). For the wider study: An earlier analysis of approximately 590 of the donors reported roughly 270 Gb of sequence data and roughly 100 million unique TCR beta sequences from some 180 million T cells. A later genetic analysis used genome-wide SNP genotypes for about 60% of the roughly 700 donors, treating that subset as a discovery cohort. To decide whether each TCR beta V gene segment behaved as functional or pseudogenic, an earlier analysis of some 600 of the donors relied on high-throughput TCR beta sequencing. Of the approximately 400 genotyped donors, roughly 80% were placed in the genetic ancestry cluster associated with self-reported Caucasian donors. HLA typing covered class I and class II loci at four-digit resolution. Across 398 genotyped donors of the cohort, an average of approximately 220,000 unique TCR beta nucleotide sequences per donor were sequenced, and 15% to 20% of those sequences were non-productive. A separate validation cohort of over a hundred different subjects was used in addition to the approximately 610-subject first cohort. Donor age, sex, ethnicity and CMV serostatus were compiled together with the repertoire data. Every repertoire in the discovery cohort had been generated on one and the same sequencing platform. An early release covering roughly 580 HLA-typed donors comprised approximately 290 gigabases of sequencing data and around 85 million unique TCR sequences. The study aimed to test whether cataloging public T cell receptors could reveal signatures of past pathogen exposure. Rather than drawing on any new phenotypic data, the later analysis identified candidate immune exposures from TCR beta sequences and the way those sequences occurred across donors. Using immunosequencing, the study profiled T cell repertoires from fewer than 850 subjects and related those repertoires to cytomegalovirus serostatus. High-throughput TCR immunosequencing, statistical association of individual TCRs with disease status, and machine learning were combined to predict cytomegalovirus infection status. Roughly 5 DR-DQ haplotypes were handled as single units for association and clustering, since linkage in the cohort was strong. Typing coverage differed by locus: A, B, C, DRB1 and DQB1 were typed in about 629-640 donors, DQA1 in approximately 520, DPA1 in around 600, and DPB1 in roughly 470. In a later analysis, previously published TCR beta repertoires from about 640 donors were re-analyzed and high-resolution HLA genotyping was added so that TCR occurrence patterns could be studied. Beyond this particular receptor, the publication reports: A cluster of highly shared sequence variants was judged likely to represent a technical artifact of the sequencing pipeline. Roughly 17 rarely observed V segments, including chromosome 9 orphons, were excluded from the earlier analysis of just under 600 of the donors because counts were too low. In an earlier analysis of some 550 of the donors, most TCR beta V segments were observed in productive rearrangements about 87% or about 30% of the time, broadly matching IMGT annotations. In a later analysis, several top co-occurrence clusters were reported to appear linked to parvovirus B19, influenza, CMV and Epstein-Barr virus. Because HLA typing was unavailable for some donors at each locus, only the typed subset was used in association tests. It was suggested by the authors that the approach could potentially be generalized to other disease states and immunological phenotypes. Linkage disequilibrium might explain the correlated functional status among segregating V segments, but an unknown experimental factor could not be ruled out. In the study, 150 to 200 TCR beta chains were listed as associated with cytomegalovirus. In a later analysis, most CMV-associated TCR beta chains were found to appear HLA-restricted, with HLA associations seemingly driven largely by CMV exposure. A later analysis found that TCR association rates varied across HLA loci, with DRB1 alleles showing the most associated TCRs and HLA-C alleles the fewest. A further reported finding was that TCR beta sequences accurately predicted the HLA-A and HLA-B alleles for most subjects in the first cohort. The only immune exposure information available for the cohort was CMV serostatus. The cohort was sequenced for TCR beta chains only, and without alpha or paired-chain data the features that could be detected were limited. Some IMGT-functional V segments, including TRBV6-2 and TRBV6-3, could not be told apart with the 87-base-pair reads, so those segments were excluded. In vitro tests confirmed that a few of the cytomegalovirus-associated TCR beta chains recognize cytomegalovirus antigens. Roughly uniform sequencing depth across donors was assumed in presence/absence analyses, although this assumption may not hold. In a later analysis, about 16,000 TCR beta sequences were associated with specific HLA alleles at a false discovery rate of 0.05. Compared with equally common non-associated chains, HLA-associated TCR beta chains in a later analysis were more clonally expanded and had lower generation probabilities. A later genetic analysis associated a missense DCLRE1C variant with V-gene and J-gene trimming of TCR beta chains, and an independent cohort replicated the association. The classifier was reported to diagnose cytomegalovirus status with high specificity and sensitivity in both the original and validation cohorts. While some public TCRs were present in many individuals, most TCR sequences turned up only very rarely across donors. Compared with the roughly 700-donor mean, donors in an Asian-associated ancestry cluster had fewer N-insertions in productive TCRs, according to a later genetic analysis. Strong co-occurrence of HLA alleles, especially DR and DQ, made assigning TCR associations to individual alleles difficult.

Libraries came from the immunoSEQ multiplex PCR assay. The multiplex PCR relied on a mix of 60 forward primers for TCR Vbeta segments and 13 reverse primers for TCR Jbeta segments. The CDR3 region of rearranged TCR beta genes was amplified from genomic DNA by a multiplex PCR assay. Amplified TCR beta libraries were sequenced as 87-base-pair reads on the Illumina HiSeq System. In the paper's pipeline: A later analysis counted about 82 million unique TCR beta chains across the 700 or so repertoires, and roughly 10 million of these chains were shared by at least two donors. A nearest-neighbor algorithm error-corrected the raw reads and collapsed the reads into unique sequences, merging closely related sequences to remove PCR and sequencing errors. CDR3 sequences were aligned to IMGT reference sequences to assign V, D and J gene segments. For a sequence to be retained, at least a six-nucleotide match to both a V gene segment and a J gene segment was required. A rearrangement was called productive if the CDR3 had no stop codons and remained in frame with V and J, and every other rearrangement was called non-productive. CDR3 was defined according to IMGT convention as the region running from the second conserved V-encoded cysteine to the conserved J-encoded phenylalanine. Sequences without an unambiguous match to a single V gene segment were excluded from the earlier analysis of 587 of the donors. An earlier analysis of some 610 of the donors called V segments functional above 56.7% productive rearrangements and segregating when the between-donor standard deviation exceeded 5%. A statistical classification framework was built to diagnose cytomegalovirus status from the catalog of TCR beta chain sequences. In a later analysis, V and J genes were assigned by comparing TCR nucleotide sequences against IMGT/GENE-DB human TR gene sequences. Using the TCRdist pipeline, a later analysis assigned CDR3 sequences along with most-parsimonious VDJ recombination scenarios. In a later analysis, each TCR beta chain was defined by its CDR3 amino acid sequence together with its V-gene family, and reads without a unique V-gene family were excluded. A later analysis removed over 500 highly shared, low-generation-probability nucleotide sequences to deal with suspected cross-contamination and a sequencing artifact. A later analysis calculated a clonal expansion index for each public chain from normalized within-repertoire ranks of inferred template counts. Generation probabilities in a later analysis came from a VDJ recombination model fitted to out-of-frame rearrangements, and those results were checked against IGoR. A later analysis scored TCR-TCR, TCR-HLA and TCR-CMV co-occurrence with hypergeometric tests, applying a repertoire-size bias correction to TCR pairs. To estimate false discovery rates, a later analysis permuted the HLA or CMV assignments 20 times. In a later analysis, co-occurring TCRs were grouped with DBSCAN, and TCRdist sequence similarity was added when clustering was performed within HLA-allele-positive subsets. Repertoires with fewer than 30,000 or more than 120,000 public chains were left out of co-occurrence clustering, as were about five repertoires with anomalous nucleotide sharing. In its TCRdb copy, this immuneACCESS table keeps in-frame sequences only and misses some clones. Where compared with another copy, unresolved V genes explain less than half of these, and the others have no known cause. The V and J calls and clone size come from that table; D and trimming were worked out from the DNA. The table for this sample lists around 170,000 clones; roughly 80% of them were counted only once. The ten largest clones capture 3.5% to 4% of the sample.

The specimen was PBMCs. The sequence is built from TRBV18 and TRBJ1-2, and TRBD1 aligns with 9 junction nucleotides. The TCR sequence derives from a man over 45 in good health and CMV-seronegative. CDR3 sequence: CASSPPDRGYGYTF. The DNA sequence is TGTGCCAGCTCACCTCCTGACAGGGGGTATGGCTACACCTTC.